This T cell receptor beta chain emerged from a study of shared clonotypes between healthy human individuals (dated by TCRdb to 2019 to 2021). A note on the overall study: Three men and two women, aged 18 to 49 years, made up the cohort. The study deeply sequenced blood TCR repertoires of 5 or 6 healthy adults to estimate repertoire size and the extent of clonotype sharing between individuals. To increase sequencing depth and limit assay-specific biases, different laboratories used diverse techniques to prepare libraries and sequence TCR repertoires. Between about 0.8 and 9 billion PBMCs per donor were obtained by leukapheresis. Points the paper makes about the study in general: Sampling was restricted to blood, and TCR repertoires in tissue are likely to differ from TCR repertoires in blood. Pairwise subsampling indicated that sequencing depth was expected to affect the degree of clonotype sharing among donors. Because the study included a small number of donors, the genetic and exposure-history diversity represented was limited.

Donors were healthy HIV-negative adults with no recently reported acute infections or vaccinations. All donors were Caucasian adults living in Nashville, Tennessee, USA. In the unsorted samples, approximately 82 million PBMCs were counted, and genomic DNA was extracted using the QIAamp DNA Blood Mini kit. After blood collection by leukapheresis, PBMCs were isolated using Ficoll-Histopaque density gradient centrifugation and then cryopreserved in the vapor phase of liquid nitrogen. The germline V gene gives CDR1 as ENHRY and CDR2 as SYGVKD. V and J lose 10 bases and 4 bases, and a span of 14 bases separates them. From its cysteine to its phenylalanine, the CDR3 spans 12 amino acids. The CDR3 DNA has 36 bases and is translated from base 1. Using the deep immunoSEQ assay, TCR CDR3 regions were amplified from genomic DNA by multiplex PCR. Extracted genomic DNA from each cell subset was spread evenly across all wells of several immunoSEQ 96-well plates, with each plate serving as a replicate. For unsorted PBMC, 300 to 350 ng genomic DNA, equal to tens of thousands of T cell genomes, was loaded into each replicate PCR. Ten immunoSEQ deep assay plates were used to sequence unsorted PBMC genomic DNA. Purified libraries were quantified with a Qubit 3.0 fluorometer, sized on a Bioanalyzer 2100, and re-quantified with the KAPA Library Quantification kit. Every immunoSEQ 96-well plate was sequenced on a separate single-read 150-cycle Illumina NextSeq 550 flow cell. The authors' analysis ran thus. Because the immunoSEQ output included only junctional sequences and no quality scores, the filtering could not be the same as the filtering used for full-length reads. To assign V/J genes and CDR3, sequences were annotated using PyIR, a Python wrapper for IgBLAST v1.9, with IMGT germline references. Reads with weak V/J assignments (E-value above 1e-6), missing CDR3, stop codons, out-of-frame junctions, or ambiguous translated residues were removed. A V3J clonotype was defined by an identical inferred V gene, J gene, and CDR3 amino acid sequence. To compute the percentage overlap between repertoires, the number of shared unique clonotypes was divided by the size of the smaller repertoire. Richness of each repertoire was evaluated using RTK rarefaction, the Chao1 estimator, and Recon v2.1 estimates of unobserved clonotypes. TCRdb carries this immuneACCESS record with in-frame sequences only. Its versions omit some clonotypes, under half of them owing to an unresolved V gene in the studies checked, with the rest unexplained. For V, J and clone size, that table is used; D and trimming come from the DNA. The sample yields around 430,000 clones; roughly three quarters were counted once. The biggest ten clones account for about 12% of the sample.

Concerning this clone itself: Its binding antigen is unknown. The input lacks base qualities; no much larger clone sits a single base away.

This sequence uses TRBV10-3 and TRBJ2-7; the D gene is unclear. The receptor's source is a woman aged 35 to 49 in good health. Some clones in this sample may be carry-over from other donors' samples. Sequences were obtained from PBMCs. The CDR3 loop reads CASRSPSYEQYF. The base sequence is TGTGCCAGCAGGTCCCCCTCGTACGAGCAGTACTTC.